The next 22 T cell receptor beta chains were all read from a single sample in a study of CD8+CD57+ T cells in acquired aplastic anemia. TCR beta VDJ and CDR3 profiling used genomic DNA as template. One entry per CDR3 protein results from TCRdb running MiXCR on the reads. The sample lists tens of thousands of distinct CDR3 sequences; around 70% were seen once. In patients chosen for sequencing, flow cytometry had shown CD8+CD57+ cell expansion. Source material: sorted CD4+, CD8+, or CD8+CD57+ T cells (not recorded which) from PBMCs. These receptors were obtained from a human donor with aplastic anemia.

The gene calls are TRBV15 and TRBJ2-7, with a tentative D call TRBD2 (6 bases). The CDR3 has 17 amino acids. Germline V gene lookup returns CDR1 LNHNV and CDR2 YYDKDF (reference sequence). Trimming left V 2 bases short and J 0 bases short, with 17 bases between. CDR3 DNA: TGTGCCACCAGCAGATCAAAAGCGGGTTTCAGCTCCTACGAGCAGTACTTC. This codes for CATSRSKAGFSSYEQYF.

This clonotype was observed a single time. CDR3 in DNA: TGTGCCAGCCAGGCTGACAGGGATGGACGGTCGGAGACCCAGTACTTC. Translated, it gives CASQADRDGRSETQYF. The J gene is TRBJ2-5, the V gene TRBV2; 7 bases agree with TRBD1. Trimming removed 8 bases from V and 5 bases from J; junction bases left unmatched: 17. CDR3 size: 16 residues. CDR1 is SNHLY and CDR2 is FYNNEI in the germline V gene.

The chain uses TRBV15 and TRBJ2-5; unclear D gene. The CDR3 is 11 residues long. Germline V gene sequence: CDR1 LNHNV, CDR2 YYDKDF (reference sequence). V shed 1 base and J shed 4 bases, with 1 base lying between them. The DNA of the CDR3 is TGTGCCACCAGCAGAGGAGAGACCCAGTACTTC. Amino acid sequence: CATSRGETQYF.

The chain joins TRBV7-9 to TRBJ2-5; D gene unclear. CDR1 is SEHNR and CDR2 is FQNEAQ in the germline V gene (reference sequence). CDR3 size: 13 residues. V lost 4 bases and J lost 1, with 7 bases in between. The CDR3 region is CASSSLAQETQYF. The CDR3 DNA reads TGTGCCAGCAGCTCGTTGGCCCAAGAGACCCAGTACTTC.

The J gene is TRBJ2-5, the V gene TRBV4-2; 10 nucleotides agree with TRBD2. Germline-derived CDR1 and CDR2 are LGHNA and YNFKEQ. V trimming: 0 bases; J trimming: 3 bases; junction bases outside the gene matches: 7. The CDR3 has 17 residues. The CDR3 DNA follows: TGTGCCAGCAGCCAAGATGGAAGAGGACTAGCGGAAGAGACCCAGTACTTC. It encodes CASSQDGRGLAEETQYF.

The chain couples TRBV5-6 to TRBJ2-7, with 7 bases that match TRBD1. The V gene's germline CDR1 is SGHDT and CDR2 YYEEEE. The CDR3 loop spans 16 amino acids. The V segment lost 4 bases and the J segment 3 bases; nucleotides outside the gene matches: 13. In DNA, the CDR3 is TGTGCCAGCAGCCGTGATTCAGGGGGACACTACTACGAGCAGTACTTC. Translated: CASSRDSGGHYYEQYF.

This clonotype was recorded a few times. CDR3 DNA sequence: TGTGCCATCAGTGCGGGGGGGTCCTCACCCCTCCACTTT. It yields the protein CAISAGGSSPLHF. This chain links TRBV10-3 with TRBJ1-6, with a weak D call TRBD1 (5 bases). The CDR3 consists of 13 residues. Between the trimmed V and J ends, which lost 4 bases and 10 bases, there was a span of 11 bases. The germline CDR1 and CDR2 sequences are ENHRY and SYGVKD.

The count of this clonotype is one. Here the CDR3 DNA reads TGTGCCAGCAGTTTATCGATCCCACAGGGTTTTAACAATTCACCCCTCCACTTT. It specifies CASSLSIPQGFNNSPLHF. The chain carries TRBV27 and TRBJ1-6, with TRBD1 as a possible D gene (6 bases). This CDR3 is 18 amino acids long. Trimming took off 0 bases at V and 7 bases at J, with 19 bases between the two ends. Germline V gives CDR1 MNHEY, CDR2 SMNVEV (reference sequence).

J is TRBJ2-5 and V is TRBV20-1; 10 positions agree with TRBD2. Unmatched junction bases numbered 13, after V lost 5 bases and J lost 4 bases. Germline V CDR1 and CDR2: DFQATT, SNEGSKA (reference sequence). This CDR3 has 16 residues. The CDR3 DNA reads TGCAGTGCTCGGTCGGAACTAGCGGGAATGGGAGAGACCCAGTACTTC. Its translation: CSARSELAGMGETQYF.

The chain uses TRBV10-3 and TRBJ1-5; D is ambiguous. Trimming cost V 0 bases and J 5 bases, with 5 bases left between them. CDR1 ENHRY and CDR2 SYGVKD come from the germline V gene. The CDR3 extends over 13 amino acids. CDR3 amino acids: CAISESTDQPQHF. As DNA, the CDR3 is TGTGCCATCAGTGAGTCTACGGATCAGCCCCAGCATTTT.

V gene TRBV2 combines with J gene TRBJ2-5; no reliable D call. The germline V gene encodes CDR1 SNHLY and CDR2 FYNNEI. This CDR3 has 15 amino acids. With 3 bases removed from V and 0 bases from J, the gap between germline ends came to 11 bases. The CDR3 sequence is CASSELSDHQETQYF. For the CDR3, the DNA is TGTGCCAGCAGTGAGCTGTCAGACCACCAAGAGACCCAGTACTTC.

The chain carries TRBV7-9 and TRBJ2-2, with D perhaps matching TRBD1 (5 bases). The V gene's germline CDR1 is SEHNR and CDR2 FQNEAQ (reference sequence). Deletions cut 5 bases from V and 1 base from J, with 11 bases between. The CDR3 extends over 15 amino acids. The CDR3 bases are TGTGCCAGCAGCCCTCCAGGGTTGAACACCGGGGAGCTGTTTTTT. It is translated as CASSPPGLNTGELFF.

The chain couples TRBV10-3 to TRBJ2-3; the D is unclear. This CDR3 has 14 amino acids. V gave up 4 bases and J gave up 2 bases, with 10 bases separating them. Germline CDR1 and CDR2: ENHRY and SYGVKD. The CDR3 DNA sequence: TGTGCCATCAGTGCGAATCCTATCACAGATACGCAGTATTTT. Protein sequence: CAISANPITDTQYF.

A few counts support this clonotype. This chain links TRBV15 with TRBJ2-5; D could derive from TRBD1 or TRBD2 (5 bases each). The CDR3 contains 13 residues. The V gene's germline CDR1 is LNHNV and CDR2 YYDKDF (reference sequence). Trimming shortened V by 8 bases and J by 1 base, and 11 bases separated the two germline ends. CDR3 in amino acids: CATGTGSQETQYF. As DNA, the CDR3 is TGTGCCACCGGGACGGGCAGCCAAGAGACCCAGTACTTC. Complete variable domain (other parts from reference TRBV15 and TRBJ2-5): DAMVIQNPRYQVTQFGKPVTLSCSQTLNHNVMYWYQQKSSQAPKLLFHYYDKDFNNEADTPDNFQSRRPNTSFCFLDIRSPGLGDTAMYLCATGTGSQETQYFGPGTRLLVL.

The chain employs TRBV25-1 and TRBJ1-2; D unclear. From germline, CDR1 is MGHDK and CDR2 SYGVNS. V lost 0 bases and J lost 13, with 21 bases in between. CDR3 length equals 15 residues. CDR3 nucleotide sequence: TGTGCCAGCAGTGAATATAAGTACGGCTCAGAAGCTCCCACCTTC. Encoded protein: CASSEYKYGSEAPTF.

The genes are TRBV24-1 and TRBJ2-7; D not certain. The V end was cut by 5 bases, the J end by 6 bases, with 16 bases between. CDR3 length: 14 amino acids. Looked up from germline, CDR1 is KGHDR and CDR2 is SFDVKD. CDR3 nucleotide sequence: TGTGCCACCAGTGCGTCGCTCCGGGCAGCCGAGCAGTACTTC. Translated, it gives CATSASLRAAEQYF.

The chain couples TRBV2 to TRBJ2-7, with a weak D call TRBD1 (6 bases). The V end lost 4 bases, the J end lost 3 bases, and 10 bases lay between the germline ends. This CDR3 contains 13 residues. CDR1 is SNHLY, CDR2 FYNNEI, per germline. CDR3 amino acids: CASSVQGNYEQYF. The CDR3, as DNA: TGTGCCAGCAGTGTACAGGGCAACTACGAGCAGTACTTC.

The chain employs TRBV4-3 and TRBJ2-7; 8 nucleotides match TRBD2. CDR3 length: 15 residues. Per the germline V gene, CDR1 is LGHNA and CDR2 is YSLEER. V shed 2 bases, J shed 1 base, and the junction held 4 bases outside the gene matches. CDR3 residues: CASSQPLAASYEQYF. The CDR3, as DNA: TGCGCCAGCAGCCAACCACTAGCGGCGTCCTACGAGCAGTACTTC.

This clonotype was seen more than once but under ten times. The chain is built from TRBV28 and TRBJ1-2; the D gene is possibly TRBD1 (6 bases). Trimming took 7 bases from V and 8 from J, leaving 14 bases between them. The germline CDR1 and CDR2 sequences are MDHEN and SYDVKM. CDR3 size: 12 residues. CDR3 residues: CASTTGSVGYTF. The CDR3 DNA follows: TGTGCCAGCACCACAGGGTCAGTCGGCTACACCTTC.

V usage is TRBV10-2 and J usage is TRBJ1-5; 7 positions agree with TRBD1. Germline V gene lookup returns CDR1 WSHSY and CDR2 SAAADI. V was pared by 2 bases and J by 6 bases, with 4 bases of the junction left unmatched. CDR3 length equals 14 residues. For the CDR3, the DNA is TGCGCCAGCAGTGAGGTAGGGGGCCTTCAGCCCCAGCATTTT. It translates to CASSEVGGLQPQHF.

This clonotype was seen a handful of times. This rearrangement joins TRBV24-1 to TRBJ2-1; 7 nucleotides line up with TRBD1. The germline V gene has CDR1 KGHDR and CDR2 SFDVKD. This CDR3 region has 14 residues. Unmatched junction bases numbered 7, after V lost 8 bases and J lost 4 bases. DNA for the CDR3: TGTGCCACCACCTCCGGGACAGTTTACAATGAGCAGTTCTTC. Its protein is CATTSGTVYNEQFF.

The chain employs TRBV7-9 and TRBJ2-2; D is uncertain. This CDR3 has 15 residues. Germline V gives CDR1 SEHNR, CDR2 FQNEAQ (reference sequence). With 5 bases removed from V and 1 base from J, the gap between germline ends came to 11 bases. CDR3 coding DNA: TGTGCCAGCAGCGAGCATGGAAGGAACACCGGGGAGCTGTTTTTT. This gives the protein CASSEHGRNTGELFF. Combining the CDR3 with reference TRBV7-9 and TRBJ2-2 gives the whole variable domain DTGVSQNPRHKITKRGQNVTFRCDPISEHNRLYWYRQTLGQGPEFLTYFQNEAQLEKSRLLSDRFSAERPKGSFSTLEIQRTEQGDSAMYLCASSEHGRNTGELFFGEGSRLTVL.